One sample yielded the 19 T cell receptor beta chains listed below, sequenced in a study of blood T cell repertoires in COVID-19. Measured with immunoSEQ multiplex PCR; TCRdb has only the in-frame clones, and not every one. The sample consists of 150,000 to 200,000 clones, roughly 82% of them appearing once. Source material: peripheral blood. Receptors originate from a woman between 25 and 40 years old with acute or convalescent COVID-19.

This clone was seen many times. The same CDR3 arises from other DNA sequences in this sample as well. The chain combines TRBV7-2 with TRBJ1-5; the match to TRBD1 covers 8 bases. The CDR3 length is 14 residues. After removal of 1 base from V and 5 bases from J, the junction contained 1 base not matched to a gene. Looked up from germline, CDR1 is SGHTA and CDR2 is FQGNSA. CDR3 sequence (DNA): TGTGCCAGCAGCTTAGGACAGGGGTATCAGCCCCAGCATTTT. This translates into CASSLGQGYQPQHF.

Note on this clone: An end of the junction does not agree with germline; a read error may underlie this. CDR3 sequence: CASSQDFGGIHSF. DNA of the CDR3: TGCGCCAGCAGCCAAGATTTCGGCGGGATTCATTCCTTC. The chain links TRBV4-1 to TRBJ2-7, with D tentatively TRBD2 (6 bases). From germline, CDR1 is MGHRA and CDR2 YSYEKL. This CDR3 region has 13 residues.

This chain connects TRBV28 to TRBJ1-2; a weak D match, TRBD1 (5 bases). Germline CDR1 and CDR2: MDHEN and SYDVKM. The CDR3 is 16 amino acids. The V end lost 2 bases, the J end lost 7 bases, and 20 bases lay between the germline ends. The CDR3 sequence: CASSLHALGQGSGYTF. In DNA form, the CDR3 reads TGTGCCAGCAGTTTACATGCCTTGGGGCAGGGTTCTGGCTACACCTTC.

The CDR3 DNA is TGTGCCAGCACCCAGGGCCTAAACGGTGAGACCCAGTACTTC. Translation gives CASTQGLNGETQYF. The chain joins TRBV6-5 to TRBJ2-5, with D maybe TRBD1 (5 bases). V dropped 7 bases and J dropped 5 bases, with 17 bases sitting between them. Germline-derived CDR1 and CDR2 are MNHEY and SVGAGI. There are 14 residues in the CDR3.

This clone occurred a few times. The chain uses TRBV2 and TRBJ1-1; D possibly corresponds to TRBD1 (6 bases). The germline gives CDR1 SNHLY, CDR2 FYNNEI. The CDR3 extends over 14 amino acids. Trimming removed 6 bases from V and 0 bases from J, with 11 bases in between. CDR3 in amino acids: CASRDRKMNTEAFF. The DNA of the CDR3 is TGTGCCAGCAGGGACAGAAAGATGAACACTGAAGCTTTCTTT.

This chain connects TRBV7-9 to TRBJ1-5, with a possible D match to TRBD1 (6 bases). Trimming took 0 bases from V and 1 from J, leaving 13 bases between them. CDR1 and CDR2 (germline): SEHNR, FQNEAQ (reference sequence). CDR3 length equals 17 residues. The CDR3 nucleotides are TGTGCCAGCAGCTTAGCCGGGGGGCGGTCGAGCAATCAGCCCCAGCATTTT. As protein: CASSLAGGRSSNQPQHF.

This rearrangement joins TRBV7-9 to TRBJ1-1, with TRBD1 identical over 8 bases. Germline CDR1 SEHNR, CDR2 FQNEAQ (reference sequence). J gave up 1 base and V 5 bases, and 6 bases lay outside the gene matches. The CDR3 runs to 15 residues. DNA for the CDR3: TGTGCCAGCAGCCTGGGGGACAGGCGGAACACTGAAGCTTTCTTT. It is translated as CASSLGDRRNTEAFF.

V and J are TRBV6-6 and TRBJ1-2, with D possibly matching TRBD1 (5 bases). The CDR3 length is 14 residues. Per germline, CDR1 MNHNY and CDR2 SVGAGI (reference sequence). The ends were cut back, 6 bases at V and 5 bases at J, with 16 bases in the middle. The CDR3 here is CASRSRQSVYGYTF. The CDR3 region has the DNA TGTGCCAGCAGGAGTAGACAGAGCGTGTATGGCTACACCTTC.

This clone has a handful of counts. This chain links TRBV6-5 with TRBJ1-1; 10 bases map to TRBD1. There are 13 residues in the CDR3. V lost 6 bases, J lost 6 bases, and 4 bases stayed unmatched. CDR1 is MNHEY, CDR2 SVGAGI, per germline. CDR3 in DNA: TGTGCCAGCAGCTTTGGACAGGGGGCTGAAGCTTTCTTT. Protein product: CASSFGQGAEAFF.

The chain links TRBV20-1 to TRBJ1-2; D perhaps matches TRBD1 (5 bases). The CDR3 is made up of 13 amino acids. Deletions cut 3 bases from V and 4 bases from J, with 12 bases between. Germline CDR1 is DFQATT and CDR2 is SNEGSKA (reference sequence). CDR3 nucleotide sequence: TGCAGTGCTAGTAGTCAGGGCGCCTATGGCTACACCTTC. The encoded protein is CSASSQGAYGYTF.

The chain combines TRBV6-2 or TRBV6-3 with TRBJ2-7; no clear D gene. CDR3 length: 14 residues. V lost 0 bases, J lost 0 bases, and 6 bases lay in between. Germline CDR1 MNHEY, CDR2 SVGEGT. The CDR3, as DNA: TGTGCCAGCAGTTACTCGGCAGTCTCCTACGAGCAGTACTTC. It codes for CASSYSAVSYEQYF.

The chain recombines TRBV27 with TRBJ1-5; D remains ambiguous. V was trimmed by 8 bases and J by 5 bases, leaving 13 bases between them. The CDR3 has 13 amino acids. Germline V gives CDR1 MNHEY, CDR2 SMNVEV (reference sequence). The chain's CDR3 is CASSEAGDQPQHF. In DNA form, the CDR3 reads TGTGCCAGCTCGGAGGCCGGTGATCAGCCCCAGCATTTT.

Only a few counts were recorded for this clone. The chain carries TRBV29-1 and TRBJ1-2, with 7 positions matching TRBD1. The CDR3 loop spans 14 amino acids. The trim removed 4 bases at V and 5 bases at J, leaving 10 bases unmatched. Germline V gives CDR1 SQVTM, CDR2 ANQGSEA. Here the CDR3 DNA reads TGCAGCGTTGTGTTCCGGGACAGACCTTATGGCTACACCTTC. It translates to CSVVFRDRPYGYTF.

The CDR3 region is CASSLGQGLAKNIQYF. In nucleotides, the CDR3 is TGTGCCAGCAGCTTAGGGCAGGGATTAGCCAAAAACATTCAGTACTTC. The chain carries TRBV13 and TRBJ2-4; TRBD1 is a possible D gene (5 bases). With 0 bases removed from V and 0 bases from J, the gap between germline ends came to 9 bases. The CDR3 is 16 amino acids. CDR1 and CDR2 (germline): PRHDT, FYEKMQ (reference sequence). Complete variable domain (other parts from reference TRBV13 and TRBJ2-4): AAGVIQSPRHLIKEKRETATLKCYPIPRHDTVYWYQQGPGQDPQFLISFYEKMQSDKGSIPDRFSAQQFSDYHSELNMSSLELGDSALYFCASSLGQGLAKNIQYFGAGTRLSVL.

The gene calls are TRBV5-4 and TRBJ1-2; tentatively, D is TRBD1 (6 bases). The germline V gene encodes CDR1 SGHNT and CDR2 YYREEE (reference sequence). The CDR3 runs to 15 residues. V was pared by 1 base and J by 0 bases, with 10 bases between. Written as DNA, the CDR3 is TGTGCCAGCAGCTTGCGGGGGGCAGCTAACTATGGCTACACCTTC. As protein: CASSLRGAANYGYTF.

This clone qualifies as medium-sized. The chain carries TRBV15 and TRBJ1-5, with D possibly TRBD1 on 5 matching bases. The CDR3 covers 14 residues. V lost 1 base and J lost 9, with 13 bases in between. CDR1 and CDR2 from the germline V gene are LNHNV and YYDKDF (reference sequence). In nucleotides, the CDR3 is TGTGCCACCAGCAGAGGGACACCCTGGGGGCCCCAGCATTTT. Its protein product is CATSRGTPWGPQHF.

The chain is built from TRBV5-4 and TRBJ1-3; D uncertain. The germline CDR1 and CDR2 sequences are SGHNT and YYREEE (reference sequence). The CDR3 consists of 16 residues. V lost 6 bases and J lost 0, with 16 bases in between. The CDR3 is CASTFGGFTSGNTIYF. The CDR3 DNA follows: TGTGCCAGCACCTTCGGAGGGTTCACCTCTGGAAACACCATATATTTT.

V is TRBV2 and J is TRBJ2-1, with 10 bases lining up with TRBD2. J was trimmed by 6 bases and V by 4 bases; bases with no gene match: 6. The germline V gene encodes CDR1 SNHLY and CDR2 FYNNEI. The length of the CDR3 is 15 residues. The CDR3 coding sequence is TGTGCCAGCAGTGTTAAAGCGGGGGGGTCCAATGAGCAGTTCTTC. Translation: CASSVKAGGSNEQFF.

The J gene is TRBJ1-1, the V gene TRBV15; no firm D call. The CDR3 runs to 15 residues. Germline-derived CDR1 and CDR2 are LNHNV and YYDKDF (reference sequence). The V end was cut by 0 bases, the J end by 5 bases, with 13 bases between. The CDR3 loop reads CATSRDRGGGTEAFF. Written as DNA, the CDR3 is TGTGCCACCAGCAGAGATCGGGGAGGAGGGACTGAAGCTTTCTTT. The full variable domain, completed using reference TRBV15 and TRBJ1-1, is DAMVIQNPRYQVTQFGKPVTLSCSQTLNHNVMYWYQQKSSQAPKLLFHYYDKDFNNEADTPDNFQSRRPNTSFCFLDIRSPGLGDTAMYLCATSRDRGGGTEAFFGQGTRLTVV.